This is a list of T cell receptor beta chains from one sample in a study of shared T cell receptors in the human thymus. Sequencing used immunoSEQ multiplex PCR; TCRdb keeps in-frame clones, though not all of them. The table records about 660,000 clones, roughly 90% of them present only once. These data were also reused for a study on human thymus T cells.

The sequenced sample was thymocytes. The receptors shown here come from a boy under two years old with a congenital heart defect. Both conserved end residues are part of each CDR3. D genes are given only for firm matches. The size entry is marked missing in some rows and otherwise reads once, few, many or a size class.

- TRBJ2-3 - TRBV2 TGTGCCAGCATCCTCGACGGTGGGAGAGTAGCGGATACGCAGTATTTT CASILDGGRVADTQYF
- TRBJ2-3 TRBD2 TRBV13 TGTGCCAGCAGCTTAAGGGGGACTAGCGGGAGGGAGAGCGGAGATACGCAGTATTTT CASSLRGTSGRESGDTQYF
- TRBJ2-7 - TRBV27 TGTGCCAGCAGTCCCAGGGGAGGGGACTCCTACGAGCAGTACTTC CASSPRGGDSYEQYF
- TRBJ1-1 TRBD1 TRBV2 TGTGCCAGCAGGAACGTTGTACGACTGGGACAGGCGACTGAAGCTTTCTTT CASRNVVRLGQATEAFF
once TRBJ2-7 - TRBV28 TGTGCCAGCAGTTTATGTACGGGTCCGAGGGCAGCTCCACCATTAGGCAGCTCCTACGAGCAGTACTTC CASSLCTGPRAAPPLGSSYEQYF
- TRBJ1-1 - TRBV11-3 TGTGCCAGCAGCTTAGTCCTAAGGGGTGGCACTGAAGCTTTCTTT CASSLVLRGGTEAFF
- TRBJ1-3 - TRBV2 TGTGCCAGCAGTGGTCCCCCGACAAGGGGCTCTGGAAACACCATATATTTT CASSGPPTRGSGNTIYF
- TRBJ2-3 TRBD2 TRBV9 TGTGCCAGCAGCGAAACTAGCGGGGGGACAGATACGCAGTATTTT CASSETSGGTDTQYF
- TRBJ2-7 - TRBV27 TGTGCCAGCAGTCCCCCCATGTCCCACGAGCAGTACTTC CASSPPMSHEQYF
- TRBJ2-7 - TRBV11-2 TGTGCCAGCAGCTTAGGGGGGGAGCTCCACGAGCAGTACTTC CASSLGGELHEQYF
- TRBJ2-7 TRBD1 TRBV5-6 TGTGCCAGCAGCATCGGACAGGGAAAGTACTACGAGCAGTACTTC CASSIGQGKYYEQYF
- TRBJ2-7 TRBD2 TRBV7-2 TGTGCCAGCAGCTTAAGAGATCGGACTAGCGGGTTCGTCTACGAGCAGTACTTC CASSLRDRTSGFVYEQYF
- TRBJ2-7 - TRBV10-3 TGTGCCATCAGTGAGAATCAGGAAGGCGAGCAGTACTTC CAISENQEGEQYF
- TRBJ2-1 TRBD2 TRBV5-1 TGCGCCAGCAGCTTGGGCGGGAGGGAATCCGATGAGCAGTTCTTC CASSLGGRESDEQFF
- TRBJ2-7 TRBD2 TRBV18 TGTGCCAGCTCGCCCGATGATCTAGCGGGGGCCTACGAGCAGTACTTC CASSPDDLAGAYEQYF
- TRBJ2-2 TRBD2 TRBV5-4 TGTGCCAGCAGTACCGGACTAGCGGGAGTAATCGAGGACACCGGGGAGCTGTTTTTT CASSTGLAGVIEDTGELFF
- TRBJ2-7 - TRBV7-9 TGTGCCAGCAGCTTAGAGGGACGGAGGGGATTAACCTACGAGCAGTACTTC CASSLEGRRGLTYEQYF
- TRBJ1-2 - TRBV6-1 TGTGCCAGCAGTGAAGCGCCAGGGGATGTCTATGGCTACACCTTC CASSEAPGDVYGYTF
few TRBJ2-7 TRBD1 TRBV19 TGTGCCAGTAGTATAGGGTACAGGGGAATTGACGAGCAGTACTTC CASSIGYRGIDEQYF
- TRBJ2-5 - TRBV7-9 TGTGCCAGCAGCCCGGACAGAAAAGAGACCCAGTACTTC CASSPDRKETQYF
- TRBJ2-5 - TRBV27 TGTGCCAGCAGACCCACCGGGACTCACCTTCCACAAGAGACCCAGTACTTC CASRPTGTHLPQETQYF
- TRBJ2-1 TRBD2 TRBV4-1 TGCGCCAGCAGCCCGCCCTTCAGCGGGAAGCTGGGCGGGAATGAGCAGTTCTTC CASSPPFSGKLGGNEQFF
- TRBJ2-2 TRBD1 TRBV5-1 TGCGCCAGCAGCTCGGGGTTCAACGACAGGGGACAGCGCAACACCGGGGAGCTGTTTTTT CASSSGFNDRGQRNTGELFF
once TRBJ2-7 TRBD2 TRBV27 TGTGCCAGCAGTTTATCGATGGCTAGCGGGAGCCACGAGCAGTACTTC CASSLSMASGSHEQYF
once TRBJ1-1 TRBD1 TRBV7-9 TGTGCCAGCAGCTTCCGGACAGGGGGCGTCGCTTTCTTT CASSFRTGGVAFF
- TRBJ1-5 TRBD1 TRBV27 TGTGCCAGCAGCTTCGACAGGGGCAATCAGCCCCAGCATTTT CASSFDRGNQPQHF
- TRBJ2-7 TRBD1 TRBV4-3 TGCGCCAGCAGCCAAGAGGAGGTAGACAGGGGGCACTACGAGCAGTACTTC CASSQEEVDRGHYEQYF
- TRBJ2-7 - TRBV7-9 TGTGCCAGCAGCTTAGACGGAAGGCAGGGCGTCTACGAGCAGTACTTC CASSLDGRQGVYEQYF
- TRBJ2-3 - TRBV28 TGTGCCAGCAGTCGGGATACGCAGTATTTT CASSRDTQYF
- TRBJ2-7 TRBD2 TRBV7-9 TGTGCCAGCAGTCGACTAGGACTAGCCCTATCCTCGCAGTACTTC CASSRLGLALSSQYF
- TRBJ1-2 - TRBV5-5 TGTGCCAGCAGCTCTCGGGATGGCTACACCTTC CASSSRDGYTF
- TRBJ2-7 TRBD2 TRBV27 TGTGCCAGCAGTTTCAGCGGGAGTTACGAGCAGTACTTC CASSFSGSYEQYF
- TRBJ2-3 - TRBV12-2 TGTGCAAGTCGCTTAGGGCGGGAGTTGGGCACAGATACGCAGTATTTT CASRLGRELGTDTQYF
- TRBJ2-2 - TRBV30 TGTGCCTGGAGTGTACCACCCAGGGTAGGGGACACCGGGGAGCTGTTTTTT CAWSVPPRVGDTGELFF
- TRBJ1-4 TRBD1 TRBV30 TGTGCCTGGAGTTCGGACAGGGGTACTAATGAAAAACTGTTTTTT CAWSSDRGTNEKLFF
- TRBJ2-2 - TRBV10-1 TGCGCCAGCAGATGGAGACCCTTCACCGGGGAGCTGTTTTTT CASRWRPFTGELFF
- TRBJ1-1 - TRBV11-2 TGTGCCAGCAGGAAGAATTACAGGGTTTTCGCTGAAGCTTTCTTT CASRKNYRVFAEAFF
- TRBJ1-5 - TRBV21-1 TGTGCCAGCAGCAACCGGGACAGGGTATTGAGGCAGCCCCAGCATTTT CASSNRDRVLRQPQHF